This TCR beta chain was profiled in a study of cytomegalovirus exposure and HLA in healthy donors. Study-level findings and limits: Later analysis identified a missense DCLRE1C variant that was linked to TCR beta V- and J-gene trimming. Earlier analysis yielded a pattern in which most TCR beta V segments were productive about 90% or about 30% of the time. The study put about 180 TCR beta chains on its list as cytomegalovirus-associated.

Germline trimming cut 10 bases from V and 3 bases from J; bases unmatched to any gene: 6. This CDR3 is built from 13 residues. Looked up from germline, CDR1 is SNHLY and CDR2 is FYNNEI. PCR employed 60 Vbeta and 13 Jbeta primers. Data came from immunoSEQ multiplex PCR; TCRdb stores just in-frame clones and leaves some out. The listing contains approximately 50,000 clones. About this clone itself: Its target is unknown.

This sequence joins TRBV2 and TRBJ1-3; 7 bases map to TRBD1. The clonotype was recovered from a man between 18 and 35 years old in good health and CMV-seropositive. Sequencing was performed on PBMCs. CDR3 protein: CATRQGIGNTIYF. CDR3 nucleotides: TGTGCCACCAGACAGGGTATTGGAAACACCATATATTTT.